A selection of T cell receptor beta chains follows, all from one sample in a study of shared clonotypes between healthy human individuals. The table came from immunoSEQ multiplex PCR; TCRdb's copy has only in-frame clones and leaves some out. Among about 580,000 clones, 95% to 98% were seen once, and the ten largest hold 0.3%. The material sequenced was naive CD8+ T cells sorted from blood. The origin of the receptors is a man aged 25-45 years in good health. Both conserved end residues are part of each CDR3. The D gene is left open where the match is weak. Only some rows state a clone size, as once, few, many or a class for expanded clones.

CASSPFGGNEQFF,TGTGCCAGCAGCCCCTTCGGTGGCAATGAGCAGTTCTTC,NA,TRBV9,TRBJ2-1,NA
CASSLRSGSYNEQFF,TGTGCCAGCTCACTTCGTAGCGGGAGCTACAATGAGCAGTTCTTC,TRBD2,TRBV18,TRBJ2-1,NA
CSVEGRGYEQYF,TGCAGCGTTGAAGGACGGGGCTACGAGCAGTACTTC,NA,TRBV29-1,TRBJ2-7,once
CASSKVYPTPGNYGYTF,TGTGCCAGCAGCAAAGTTTATCCTACTCCGGGAAACTATGGCTACACCTTC,NA,TRBV21-1,TRBJ1-2,NA
CASSGPNGYTF,TGCGCCAGCAGCGGACCAAATGGCTACACCTTC,NA,TRBV4-1,TRBJ1-2,once
CASSPESDEQFF,TGTGCCAGCAGCCCGGAGTCCGATGAGCAGTTCTTC,NA,TRBV5-5,TRBJ2-1,NA
CASTSTRDPYNEQFF,TGTGCCAGCACTAGTACGAGGGACCCGTACAATGAGCAGTTCTTC,NA,TRBV6-1,TRBJ2-1,NA
CASSYSYGEHQETQYF,TGTGCCAGCAGTTACTCGTACGGCGAGCACCAAGAGACCCAGTACTTC,NA,TRBV6-5,TRBJ2-5,NA
CASSFLRSAGGYNEQFF,TGTGCCAGCAGTTTTCTACGTAGTGCCGGCGGGTACAATGAGCAGTTCTTC,NA,TRBV27,TRBJ2-1,NA
CASSLEDRGTDTQYF,TGCGCCAGCAGCTTGGAGGACAGGGGAACAGATACGCAGTATTTT,TRBD1,TRBV5-1,TRBJ2-3,NA
CASSRQGRANVLTF,TGTGCCAGCAGTCGACAGGGGAGGGCCAACGTCCTGACTTTC,TRBD1,TRBV7-8,TRBJ2-6,NA
CASSSRQVGREQYF,TGTGCCAGCAGCTCCCGGCAAGTGGGTCGCGAGCAGTACTTC,NA,TRBV27,TRBJ2-7,NA
CASSFGAYEQYF,TGTGCCAGCAGCTTCGGCGCCTACGAGCAGTACTTC,NA,TRBV11-2,TRBJ2-7,NA
CASSERETGTGNSYEQYF,TGTGCCAGCAGTGAGCGCGAGACCGGGACAGGCAACTCCTACGAGCAGTACTTC,TRBD1,TRBV2,TRBJ2-7,once
CASSNSGHEQFF,TGTGCCAGCAGTAACAGTGGCCATGAGCAGTTCTTC,NA,TRBV6-6,TRBJ2-1,NA